The next 29 T cell receptor beta chains were all read from a single sample in a study of chemoradiotherapy in HPV16-positive cancers. Sequenced by immunoSEQ multiplex PCR; TCRdb stores in-frame clones only, minus some. The sample records tens of thousands of clones, roughly 95% being singletons. The biological material was taken from a patient who underwent chemoradiotherapy. All receptors come from a human donor with HPV-associated anogenital cancer.

The V and J genes are TRBV2 and TRBJ1-5; TRBD1 might be the D (6 bases). V was clipped by 6 bases and J by 5 bases, with 11 bases between them. The germline V gene has CDR1 SNHLY and CDR2 FYNNEI. This CDR3 region has 13 residues. As DNA, the CDR3 is TGTGCCAGCAGGGCTACAGGGTATCAGCCCCAGCATTTT. Amino acids: CASRATGYQPQHF.

This clone was counted a single time. This sequence joins TRBV6-1 and TRBJ1-1; D call uncertain. The germline CDR1 and CDR2 sequences are MNHNS and SASEGT. The CDR3 contains 14 residues. V lost 1 base and J lost 6, with 12 bases in between. DNA for the CDR3: TGTGCCAGCAGTGAAGTGGTCCCTGGGGCTGAAGCTTTCTTT. As protein: CASSEVVPGAEAFF.

In the case of this clone: The junction differs from germline at one of its ends, possibly a read error. This chain uses TRBV5-4 with TRBJ1-4; D is ambiguous. Germline values: CDR1 SGHNT, CDR2 YYREEE (reference sequence). This CDR3 comprises 14 residues. This CDR3 reads CASSLSAGGEKLFF. DNA of the CDR3: TGTGCCAGCAGCTTGTCGGCAGGAGGTGAAAAACTGTTCTTT.

The chain links TRBV9 to TRBJ1-2; D not resolved. V lost 0 bases and J 1 base, leaving 10 bases between the germline ends. This CDR3 is built from 15 residues. Per the germline V gene, CDR1 is SGDLS and CDR2 is YYNGEE. The CDR3 nucleotides are TGTGCCAGCAGCGTAGGTAAAGGCGGTAACTATGGCTACACCTTC. Translating it yields CASSVGKGGNYGYTF.

V and J are TRBV30 and TRBJ1-5; no clear D gene. The V end lost 3 bases, the J end lost 0 bases, and 6 bases lay between the germline ends. CDR3 length: 13 amino acids. Germline-derived CDR1 and CDR2 are GTSNPN and SVGIG (reference sequence). In DNA form, the CDR3 reads TGTGCCTGGAGACGGGATAGCAATCAGCCCCAGCATTTT. Amino acids: CAWRRDSNQPQHF. The whole variable domain, remainder taken from reference TRBV30 and TRBJ1-5, is SQTIHQWPATLVQPVGSPLSLECTVEGTSNPNLYWYRQAAGRGLQLLFYSVGIGQISSEVPQNLSASRPQDRQFILSSKKLLLSDSGFYLCAWRRDSNQPQHFGDGTRLSIL.

This CDR3 is CASRGEQVRTGANVLTF. CDR3 DNA: TGTGCCAGCAGGGGGGAGCAGGTTAGAACCGGGGCCAACGTCCTGACTTTC. This chain joins TRBV21-1 and TRBJ2-6. TRBV21-1 corresponds to a pseudogene. The CDR3 runs 17 residues.

The V and J genes are TRBV19 and TRBJ1-2, with 7 positions matching TRBD1. CDR1 and CDR2 from the germline V gene are LNHDA and SQIVND (reference sequence). With 5 bases clipped from V and 7 bases from J, the junction kept 4 bases outside the gene matches. The CDR3 spans 12 residues. This CDR3 is CASSVRQGGYTF. CDR3 DNA sequence: TGTGCCAGTAGTGTCCGACAGGGTGGCTACACCTTC. The entire variable domain, with the rest obtained from reference TRBV19 and TRBJ1-2, is as follows: DGGITQSPKYLFRKEGQNVTLSCEQNLNHDAMYWYRQDPGQGLRLIYYSQIVNDFQKGDIAEGYSVSREKKESFPLTVTSAQKNPTAFYLCASSVRQGGYTFGSGTRLTVV.

The chain has TRBV30 and TRBJ1-5; unclear D gene. CDR1 GTSNPN and CDR2 SVGIG come from the germline V gene (reference sequence). Trimming took 2 bases from V and 0 from J, leaving 5 bases between them. CDR3 length: 13 residues. Here the CDR3 reads CAWSPDSNQPQHF. The CDR3 DNA is TGTGCCTGGAGTCCTGATAGCAATCAGCCCCAGCATTTT.

The chain is built from TRBV6-6 and TRBJ1-1; D might be TRBD1 (6 bases). This CDR3 comprises 14 residues. V lost 6 bases and J lost 2, with 13 bases in between. Germline CDR1 and CDR2: MNHNY and SVGAGI (reference sequence). CDR3 loop: CASSRDNLNTEAFF. CDR3 in DNA: TGTGCCAGCAGCCGGGACAACCTTAACACTGAAGCTTTCTTT.

This chain joins TRBV10-1 and TRBJ2-3; D is perhaps TRBD2 (5 bases). V gave up 0 bases and J gave up 2 bases, with 6 bases separating them. The CDR3 totals 14 residues. Germline V CDR1 and CDR2: WNHNN, SYGVQD (reference sequence). The CDR3 loop reads CASSESGLTDTQYF. The CDR3, as DNA: TGCGCCAGCAGTGAGTCCGGACTCACAGATACGCAGTATTTT.

V is TRBV14 and J is TRBJ2-1, with 7 bases lining up with TRBD1. V lost 1 base, J lost 9 bases, and 9 bases stayed unmatched. Looked up from germline, CDR1 is SGHDN and CDR2 is FVKESK. The length of the CDR3 is 15 residues. The CDR3 DNA reads as TGTGCCAGCAGCCAAGGGGACAGAGCTTATGCTGAGCAGTTCTTC. Its translation: CASSQGDRAYAEQFF.

This clone was detected once. The chain employs TRBV28 and TRBJ1-1; D is unclear. The V gene lost 8 bases and the J gene lost 4 bases, with 17 bases spanning the gap. This CDR3 is 14 amino acids long. The germline gives CDR1 MDHEN, CDR2 SYDVKM. DNA of the CDR3: TGTGCCAGCTCTGGACCCGGGGAGGCCACTGAAGCTTTCTTT. Translated, it gives CASSGPGEATEAFF.

The rearrangement uses TRBV25-1 and TRBJ2-2; 7 nucleotides line up with TRBD2. The junction had 2 bases not matched to a gene; V was cut back by 0 bases and J by 4 bases. Germline CDR1 and CDR2: MGHDK and SYGVNS. The CDR3 spans 15 residues. The CDR3 DNA is TGTGCCAGCAGTGAATATACGGGGGGCACCGGGGAGCTGTTTTTT. Translating it yields CASSEYTGGTGELFF.

To note about this clone: One junction end does not reproduce the germline sequence, and a read error may be involved. This chain uses TRBV9 with TRBJ1-2, with D hard to call. The V gene's germline CDR1 is SGDLS and CDR2 YYNGEE. This CDR3 is built from 14 residues. CDR3 loop: CASSVGVTNYGYTF. CDR3 sequence (DNA): TGTGCCAGCAGCGTAGGAGTGACTAATTATGGCTACACCTTC.

The V and J genes are TRBV7-9 and TRBJ1-5; 11 nucleotides match TRBD1. The germline gives CDR1 SEHNR, CDR2 FQNEAQ (reference sequence). The CDR3 length is 14 residues. The J segment lost 7 bases and the V segment lost 5 bases, leaving 4 bases of the junction unmatched. CDR3 in DNA: TGTGCCAGCAGCCCCGGGACAGGGGGACAGCCCCAGCATTTT. This gives the protein CASSPGTGGQPQHF. Together with reference TRBV7-9 and TRBJ1-5, the CDR3 gives the full variable domain: DTGVSQNPRHKITKRGQNVTFRCDPISEHNRLYWYRQTLGQGPEFLTYFQNEAQLEKSRLLSDRFSAERPKGSFSTLEIQRTEQGDSAMYLCASSPGTGGQPQHFGDGTRLSIL.

This chain links TRBV7-9 with TRBJ2-3, with D possibly called TRBD1 or TRBD2 (5 bases each). The V end lost 8 bases, the J end lost 3 bases, and 18 bases lay between the germline ends. The germline CDR1 and CDR2 sequences are SEHNR and FQNEAQ (reference sequence). CDR3 length equals 15 residues. The CDR3 DNA sequence: TGTGCCAGCGATCGAGGGACGGAGGATACAGATACGCAGTATTTT. This sequence encodes CASDRGTEDTDTQYF.

This clone is a singleton in its sample. The chain joins TRBV21-1 to TRBJ2-7; whether TRBD1, the table's D call, matches the DNA was not checked. TRBV21-1 is recorded as a pseudogene. The CDR3 length is 17 residues. CDR3 DNA sequence: TGTGCCAGCAGCAAAAGGAGAATGGCGGGACAGCCCTACGAGCAGTACTTC. It yields the protein CASSKRRMAGQPYEQYF.

The rearrangement links TRBV14 to TRBJ2-1; D perhaps matches TRBD2 (6 bases). The germline V and J ends were trimmed by 1 base and 7 bases, with 17 bases remaining between them. CDR3 length: 16 amino acids. Germline V CDR1 and CDR2: SGHDN, FVKESK. CDR3 amino acids: CASSQVTSAGRNEQFF. DNA for the CDR3: TGTGCCAGCAGCCAAGTCACTTCGGCGGGAAGGAATGAGCAGTTCTTC.

V and J are TRBV28 and TRBJ2-1; the match to TRBD2 covers 11 bases. CDR1 and CDR2 (germline): MDHEN, SYDVKM. The CDR3 contains 15 residues. Trimming removed 5 bases from V and 0 bases from J; junction bases left unmatched: 0. CDR3 sequence: CASSTSGSSYNEQFF. The CDR3 nucleotides are TGTGCCAGCAGTACTAGCGGGAGCTCCTACAATGAGCAGTTCTTC.

The CDR3 DNA follows: TGTGCCAGTAATTCAGCCAAAGCGAGTCCTAGCACAGATACGCAGTATTTT. Translating it yields CASNSAKASPSTDTQYF. The chain carries TRBV28 and TRBJ2-3; D is uncertain. The CDR3 runs 17 residues. Trimming cost V 9 bases and J 0 bases, with 22 bases left between them. The germline V gene encodes CDR1 MDHEN and CDR2 SYDVKM.

This chain links TRBV6-1 with TRBJ1-6; D uncertain. The CDR3 runs to 16 residues. V was shortened by 3 bases and J by 4 bases, with 13 bases between the two germline ends. The germline CDR1 and CDR2 sequences are MNHNS and SASEGT. CDR3 amino acids: CASSDGGRGYNSPLHF. CDR3 DNA sequence: TGTGCCAGCAGTGACGGAGGGCGCGGGTATAATTCACCCCTCCACTTT.

V usage is TRBV7-2 and J usage is TRBJ1-3; 10 bases are shared with TRBD1. The CDR3 is made up of 16 amino acids. Germline values: CDR1 SGHTA, CDR2 FQGNSA. V trimming: 4 bases; J trimming: 4 bases; junction bases outside the gene matches: 7. As DNA, the CDR3 is TGTGCCAGCAGCTCCCGGGACAGGGGCCTAGGAAACACCATATATTTT. Its translation: CASSSRDRGLGNTIYF.

This chain uses TRBV28 with TRBJ2-5; no firm D call. Germline lookup yields CDR1 MDHEN and CDR2 SYDVKM. The ends were cut back, 3 bases at V and 5 bases at J, with 7 bases in the middle. The CDR3 covers 12 residues. The CDR3 DNA reads as TGTGCCAGCAGTTTTACCCGTGAGACCCAGTACTTC. The encoded protein is CASSFTRETQYF.

This rearrangement joins TRBV2 to TRBJ2-1; 9 bases fit TRBD1. CDR1 is SNHLY and CDR2 is FYNNEI in the germline V gene. The CDR3 totals 15 residues. The V and J ends lost 5 bases and 2 bases, in that order; junction bases with no gene match: 4. This CDR3 reads CASSKTGGAYNEQFF. The DNA of the CDR3 is TGTGCCAGCAGTAAAACAGGGGGCGCCTACAATGAGCAGTTCTTC.

The gene calls are TRBV5-8 and TRBJ2-6, with D perhaps TRBD2 (6 bases). The CDR3 is made up of 18 amino acids. V lost 4 bases, J lost 0 bases, and 17 bases lay in between. Germline V gives CDR1 SGHTS, CDR2 YDEGEE. The CDR3 spells CASSPHRGVGSGANVLTF. The CDR3 coding sequence is TGTGCCAGCAGCCCACACCGCGGGGTGGGCTCTGGGGCCAACGTCCTGACTTTC.

The rearrangement uses TRBV30 and TRBJ1-2; 7 positions agree with TRBD1. Germline V gives CDR1 GTSNPN, CDR2 SVGIG (reference sequence). V lost 1 base and J lost 1; bases outside the gene matches: 3. This CDR3 comprises 14 residues. CDR3 DNA sequence: TGTGCCTGGAGTGAGGACAGGCATAACTATGGCTACACCTTC. Amino acid sequence: CAWSEDRHNYGYTF.

The chain links TRBV5-4 to TRBJ2-6; D is unclear. The ends were cut back, 4 bases at V and 0 bases at J, with 8 bases in the middle. Germline-derived CDR1 and CDR2 are SGHNT and YYREEE (reference sequence). This CDR3 has 15 amino acids. The CDR3 protein is CASSHWTSGANVLTF. CDR3 nucleotides: TGTGCCAGCAGCCACTGGACCTCTGGGGCCAACGTCCTGACTTTC.

The chain employs TRBV7-2 and TRBJ2-2; 13 positions agree with TRBD2. Germline values: CDR1 SGHTA, CDR2 FQGNSA. The CDR3 spans 17 residues. The V and J ends lost 1 base and 2 bases, in that order; junction bases with no gene match: 1. The CDR3 DNA follows: TGTGCCAGCAGCTTAGGACTAGCGGGGGGAAACACCGGGGAGCTGTTTTTT. It codes for CASSLGLAGGNTGELFF.

The sample holds a few counts of this clone. CDR3 amino acids: CASSEVQGANEQFF. As DNA, the CDR3 is TGCGCCAGCAGTGAGGTACAGGGGGCGAATGAGCAGTTCTTC. The chain combines TRBV10-1 with TRBJ2-1; 9 bases line up with TRBD1. CDR1 is WNHNN, CDR2 SYGVQD, per germline (reference sequence). CDR3 length: 14 residues. The V segment lost 2 bases and the J segment 7 bases; nucleotides outside the gene matches: 3.